The clone carrying this T cell receptor beta chain has just one count. A much larger clone is a single base away; this may be a read error. From approximately 430 ng of RNA, a library with molecular barcoded alpha/delta and beta/gamma adaptors was made. TCRdb re-analysed the reads in MiXCR, keeping a single row per CDR3 protein. This sample has approximately 58,000 distinct CDR3 sequences, with 20% to 25% found just once. At the time of active disease, bone marrow was collected from every patient. The sample comes from a study of read filtering for tumor transcriptome and immune sequencing. Study as a whole: Patients were some 16 male and 11 to 15 female, mean age roughly 68 years, range about 45 to 85.

The CDR3 spans 13 residues. CDR1 LGHDT and CDR2 YNNKEL come from the germline V gene (reference sequence). Trimming left V 0 bases short and J 7 bases short, with 9 bases between. The receptor comes from a donor aged 40 or over with multiple myeloma. Sequenced sample: a population of CD138-negative cells sorted from bone marrow. This rearrangement joins TRBV3-1 to TRBJ2-5; unclear D gene. CDR3 bases: TGTGCCAGCAGCCAAGAAGGGAAGGGGACCCAGTACTTC. The encoded protein is CASSQEGKGTQYF.